What follows describes a single T cell receptor beta chain. Per the original data handling: By means of reference gene primer amplification, nucleated cell counts were estimated. Sequencing was performed with immunoSEQ multiplex PCR; in TCRdb, only in-frame clones are kept and a portion is missing. V, J and clone size are those of that table, while D and trimming were read from the DNA. The sample has roughly 220,000 clones; roughly 84% are singletons. This entry belongs to a study of blood T cell repertoires in COVID-19. Study summary: Samples of COVID-19 (acute and convalescent) were obtained from the United States, Italy and Spain. PBMCs, B-cell-depleted T cells, or T cells provided the cDNA or gDNA that made up the material.

V lost 0 bases to trimming and J lost 8 bases; unmatched junction nucleotides: 3. Per the germline V gene, CDR1 is KGHSH and CDR2 is LQKENI. The CDR3 extends over 13 amino acids. The chain combines TRBV18 with TRBJ1-1; 7 positions agree with TRBD1. The sample was peripheral blood. The source is an older woman who had recovered from COVID-19. The CDR3 sequence: CASSPPTRGEAFF. The CDR3, as DNA: TGTGCCAGCTCACCACCAACCAGGGGGGAAGCTTTCTTT.